The 7 T cell receptor beta chains reported below all come from one sample, sequenced in a study of molecular identifiers for immune sequencing clone quantification. TCRdb passed the PCR reads through MiXCR, listing each CDR3 protein once. Of roughly 86,000 distinct CDR3 sequences in the sample, around 19% were seen once. Sequencing used naive CD8+ T cells from blood, with Jurkat cell RNA spiked in. Subset defined: FACS-sorted CD8+CD4-CCR7+CD45RA+ naive T cells. These receptors were taken from a human donor in good health. Some libraries in this study had Jurkat cell RNA spiked in.

This clonotype was recorded at least ten times. The rearrangement joins TRBV11-2 to TRBJ2-7; D may be TRBD2 (5 bases). The CDR3 contains 13 residues. The germline CDR1 and CDR2 sequences are SGHAT and FQNNGV. Trimming left V 3 bases short and J 6 bases short, with 12 bases between. This chain's CDR3 is CASSFARSGEQYF. DNA for the CDR3: TGTGCCAGCAGCTTCGCTAGGAGCGGCGAGCAGTACTTC.

This clonotype was recorded many times. The chain has TRBV27 and TRBJ2-3; maybe TRBD2 (5 bases). The V gene's germline CDR1 is MNHEY and CDR2 SMNVEV (reference sequence). Trimming shortened V by 5 bases and J by 2 bases, and 20 bases separated the two germline ends. The CDR3 extends over 17 amino acids. The CDR3 region has the DNA TGTGCCAGCAGTCAACAGCACGGGATTGGCCTCACAGATACGCAGTATTTT. It codes for CASSQQHGIGLTDTQYF.

This clonotype has a count of ten or more. In DNA, the CDR3 is TGTGCCAGCAGCTCCACTAGCGGGATAGACTCCTACGAGCAGTACTTC. The encoded protein is CASSSTSGIDSYEQYF. V usage is TRBV7-2 and J usage is TRBJ2-7; 10 bases agree with TRBD2. This CDR3 has 16 amino acids. Germline V CDR1 and CDR2: SGHTA, FQGNSA. The J segment lost 0 bases and the V segment lost 4 bases, leaving 6 bases of the junction unmatched.

With regard to this clonotype: This could be a read error, since a much larger clone is one nucleotide away. No conserved phenylalanine or tryptophan is present at the end of the CDR3, so a read error is the likely explanation. V and J are TRBV27 and TRBJ2-3, with a possible D match to TRBD2 (7 bases). CDR3 length: 17 amino acids. Germline CDR1 reads MNHEY; CDR2 reads SMNVEV (reference sequence). Deletions cut 2 bases from V and 5 bases from J, with 20 bases between. The CDR3: CASSLITGGADIDTQYL. The DNA of the CDR3 is TGTGCCAGCAGTTTAATTACGGGGGGCGCGGATATAGATACGCAGTATCTT.

At least ten counts were recorded for this clonotype. The J gene is TRBJ2-7, the V gene TRBV20-1; 8 bases agree with TRBD1. This CDR3 is built from 14 residues. Trimming removed 6 bases from V and 2 bases from J; junction bases left unmatched: 9. Germline loops: CDR1 DFQATT, CDR2 SNEGSKA (reference sequence). CDR3 sequence: CSADGQGFAYEQYF. The CDR3 DNA follows: TGCAGTGCCGACGGACAGGGTTTCGCCTACGAGCAGTACTTC.

This clonotype was picked up many times. The chain has TRBV4-1 and TRBJ2-6; D ambiguous. This CDR3 contains 15 residues. The V gene's germline CDR1 is MGHRA and CDR2 YSYEKL. V was pared by 0 bases and J by 4 bases, with 7 bases between. Here the CDR3 reads CASSQDPYGANVLTF. CDR3 bases: TGCGCCAGCAGCCAAGACCCCTACGGGGCCAACGTCCTGACTTTC.

Many counts were recorded for this clonotype. V and J are TRBV10-3 and TRBJ2-3; the match to TRBD2 covers 8 bases. The CDR3 length is 15 residues. Trimming cost V 5 bases and J 1 base; bases outside gene matches: 5. Germline V lookup: CDR1 ENHRY, CDR2 SYGVKD. CDR3 loop: CAISYSGEGTDTQYF. The DNA of the CDR3 is TGTGCCATCAGTTATAGCGGGGAAGGCACAGATACGCAGTATTTT.